One T cell receptor (beta chain) is described in this entry. Its target is not known. The sample comes from a study of response to subunit inactivated influenza vaccine. This CDR3 spans 15 amino acids. Germline V gene sequence: CDR1 SGHRS, CDR2 YFSETQ. Trimming took off 0 bases at V and 6 bases at J, with 16 bases between the two ends. Whole-study findings and limits: T cells newly recruited by each seasonal influenza vaccination are few, the authors suggested.

TCRdb analysed the RT-PCR reads with MiXCR anew, one entry per CDR3 protein. The sample has fewer than 800,000 distinct CDR3 sequences, roughly 14% seen once. The source of this sequence is a man aged 50 to 60 who received an inactivated influenza vaccine. This chain connects TRBV5-1 to TRBJ2-7; TRBD2 is a possible D gene (7 bases). The source was PBMCs from blood, collected about 13 days after vaccination. The CDR3 DNA reads as TGCGCCAGCAGCTTGGTACAAGGGGGGGTGGGCGAGCAGTACTTC. Its translation is CASSLVQGGVGEQYF.